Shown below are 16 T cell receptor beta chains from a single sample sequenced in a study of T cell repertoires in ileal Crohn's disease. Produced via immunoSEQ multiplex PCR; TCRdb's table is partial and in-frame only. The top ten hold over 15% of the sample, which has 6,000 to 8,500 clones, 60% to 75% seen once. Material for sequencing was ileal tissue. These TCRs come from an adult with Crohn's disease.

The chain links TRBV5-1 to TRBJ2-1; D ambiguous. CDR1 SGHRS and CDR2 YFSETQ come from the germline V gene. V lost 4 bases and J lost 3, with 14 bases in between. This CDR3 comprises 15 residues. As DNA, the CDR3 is TGCGCCAGCAGCGAAATCCGGAACAGCTACAATGAGCAGTTCTTC. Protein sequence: CASSEIRNSYNEQFF.

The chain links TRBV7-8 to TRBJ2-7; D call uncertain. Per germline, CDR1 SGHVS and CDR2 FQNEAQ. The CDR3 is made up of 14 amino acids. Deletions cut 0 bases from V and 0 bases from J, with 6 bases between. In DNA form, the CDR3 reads TGTGCCAGCAGCTTAGCGGTTAGCTCCTACGAGCAGTACTTC. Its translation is CASSLAVSSYEQYF.

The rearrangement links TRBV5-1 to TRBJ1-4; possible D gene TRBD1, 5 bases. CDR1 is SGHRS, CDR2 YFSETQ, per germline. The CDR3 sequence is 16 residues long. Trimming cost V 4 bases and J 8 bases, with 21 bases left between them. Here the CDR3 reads CASSVDGTSSREKLFF. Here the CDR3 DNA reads TGCGCCAGCAGCGTCGACGGGACTTCAAGTCGGGAAAAACTGTTTTTT. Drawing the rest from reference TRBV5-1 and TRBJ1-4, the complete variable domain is KAGVTQTPRYLIKTRGQQVTLSCSPISGHRSVSWYQQTPGQGLQFLFEYFSETQRNKGNFPGRFSGRQFSNSRSEMNVSTLELGDSALYLCASSVDGTSSREKLFFGSGTQLSVL.

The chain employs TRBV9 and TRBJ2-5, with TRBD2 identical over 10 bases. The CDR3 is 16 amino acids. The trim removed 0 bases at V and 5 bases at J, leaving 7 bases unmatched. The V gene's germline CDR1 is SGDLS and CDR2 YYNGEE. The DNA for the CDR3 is TGTGCCAGCAGCGTAGGCAGCGGGGGGGCTTTGGAGACCCAGTACTTC. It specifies CASSVGSGGALETQYF.

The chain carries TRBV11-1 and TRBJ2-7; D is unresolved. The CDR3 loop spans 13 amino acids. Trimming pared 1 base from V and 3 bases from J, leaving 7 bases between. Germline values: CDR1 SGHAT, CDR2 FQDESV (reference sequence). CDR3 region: CASSLGRVYEQYF. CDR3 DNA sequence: TGTGCCAGCAGCTTAGGGAGAGTCTACGAGCAGTACTTC.

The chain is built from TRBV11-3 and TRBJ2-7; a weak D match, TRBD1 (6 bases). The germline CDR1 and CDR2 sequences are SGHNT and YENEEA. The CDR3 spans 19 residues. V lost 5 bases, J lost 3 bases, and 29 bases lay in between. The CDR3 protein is CASSVRTVRGLPPGYEQYF. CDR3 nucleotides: TGTGCCAGCAGCGTTAGAACGGTCAGGGGCCTCCCCCCGGGCTACGAGCAGTACTTC.

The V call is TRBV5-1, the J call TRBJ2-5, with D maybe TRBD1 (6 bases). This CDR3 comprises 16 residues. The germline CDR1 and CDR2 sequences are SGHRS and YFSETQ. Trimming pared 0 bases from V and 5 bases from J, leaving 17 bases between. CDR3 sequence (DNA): TGCGCCAGCAGCTTGGCAGGGGCAGGAGTCTGGGAGACCCAGTACTTC. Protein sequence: CASSLAGAGVWETQYF.

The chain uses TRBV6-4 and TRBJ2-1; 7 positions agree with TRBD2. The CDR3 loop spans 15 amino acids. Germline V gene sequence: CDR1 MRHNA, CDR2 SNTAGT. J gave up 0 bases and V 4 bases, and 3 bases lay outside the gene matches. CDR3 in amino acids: CASSGEGSSYNEQFF. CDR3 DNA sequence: TGTGCCAGCAGTGGGGAGGGGAGCTCCTACAATGAGCAGTTCTTC.

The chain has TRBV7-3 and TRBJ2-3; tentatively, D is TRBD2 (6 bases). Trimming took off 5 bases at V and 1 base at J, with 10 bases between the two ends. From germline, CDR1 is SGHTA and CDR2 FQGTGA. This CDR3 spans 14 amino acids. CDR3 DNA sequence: TGTGCCAGCAGCCCCGGGGAGGGCACAGATACGCAGTATTTT. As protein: CASSPGEGTDTQYF.

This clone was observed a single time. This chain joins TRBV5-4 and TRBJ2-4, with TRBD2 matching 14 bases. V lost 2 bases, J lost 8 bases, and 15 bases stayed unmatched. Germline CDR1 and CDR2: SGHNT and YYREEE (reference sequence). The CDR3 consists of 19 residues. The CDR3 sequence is CASSFLTSGGALGSDIQYF. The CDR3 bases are TGTGCCAGCAGCTTTTTGACTAGCGGGGGGGCCTTGGGTTCAGACATTCAGTACTTC.

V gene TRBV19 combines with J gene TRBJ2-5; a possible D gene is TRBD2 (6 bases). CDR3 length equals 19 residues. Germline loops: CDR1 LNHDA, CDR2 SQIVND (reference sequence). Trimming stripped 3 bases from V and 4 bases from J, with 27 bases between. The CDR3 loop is CASSITRGDFFGKGETQYF. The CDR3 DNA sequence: TGTGCCAGTAGTATCACGCGGGGCGACTTTTTCGGGAAGGGAGAGACCCAGTACTTC.

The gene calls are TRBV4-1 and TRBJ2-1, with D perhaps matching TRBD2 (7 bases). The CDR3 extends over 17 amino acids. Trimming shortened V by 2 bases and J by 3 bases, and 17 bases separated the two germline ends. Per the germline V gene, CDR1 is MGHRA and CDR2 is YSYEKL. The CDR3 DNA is TGCGCCAGCAGCCAAAGGGGAGGGGGAGGCGACTACAATGAGCAGTTCTTC. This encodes CASSQRGGGGDYNEQFF.

This chain's CDR3 is CASSQRRLAGGPRTYEQYF. Here the CDR3 DNA reads TGTGCCAGCAGCCAACGGAGACTAGCGGGGGGCCCAAGAACCTACGAGCAGTACTTC. The genes are TRBV4-2 and TRBJ2-7, with 13 bases identical to TRBD2. Germline trimming cut 2 bases from V and 2 bases from J; bases unmatched to any gene: 12. The CDR3 sequence is 19 residues long. The germline V gene encodes CDR1 LGHNA and CDR2 YNFKEQ.

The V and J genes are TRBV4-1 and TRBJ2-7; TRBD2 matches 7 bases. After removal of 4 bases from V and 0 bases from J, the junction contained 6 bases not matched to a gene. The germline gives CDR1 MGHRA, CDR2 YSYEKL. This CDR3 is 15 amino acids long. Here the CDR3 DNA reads TGCGCCAGCAGCCGACCTAGCGGAAGCTCCTACGAGCAGTACTTC. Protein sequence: CASSRPSGSSYEQYF.

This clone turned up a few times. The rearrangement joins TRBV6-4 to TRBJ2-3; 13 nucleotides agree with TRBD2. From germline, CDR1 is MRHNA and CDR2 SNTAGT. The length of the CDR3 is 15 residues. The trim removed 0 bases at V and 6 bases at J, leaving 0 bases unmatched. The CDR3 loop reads CASSDSTSGGDTQYF. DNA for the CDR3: TGTGCCAGCAGTGACTCGACTAGCGGGGGGGATACGCAGTATTTT.

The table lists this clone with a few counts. The CDR3 coding sequence is TGTGCCAGCAGTGAACAGGATACCACTGAAGCTTTCTTT. Translated, it gives CASSEQDTTEAFF. The chain employs TRBV6-4 and TRBJ1-1; D might be TRBD1 (5 bases). Germline CDR1 is MRHNA and CDR2 is SNTAGT. CDR3 length: 13 residues. V was trimmed by 3 bases and J by 4 bases, leaving 9 bases between them.